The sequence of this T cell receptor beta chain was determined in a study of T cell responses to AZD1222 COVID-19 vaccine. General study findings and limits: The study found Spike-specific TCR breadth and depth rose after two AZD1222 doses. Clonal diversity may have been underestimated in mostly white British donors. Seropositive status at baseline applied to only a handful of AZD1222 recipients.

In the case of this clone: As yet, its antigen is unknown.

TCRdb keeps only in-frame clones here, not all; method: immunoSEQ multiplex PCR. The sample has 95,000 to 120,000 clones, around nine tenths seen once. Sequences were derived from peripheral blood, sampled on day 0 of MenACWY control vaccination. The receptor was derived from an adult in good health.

CDR3 in DNA: TGCGCCAGCAGCTTGGGGAGGCATATAGATACGCAGTATTTT. It is translated as CASSLGRHIDTQYF. V gene TRBV5-1 combines with J gene TRBJ2-3, with D possibly TRBD2 on 5 matching bases. The CDR3 spans 14 residues. Trimming took off 0 bases at V and 5 bases at J, with 10 bases between the two ends. Germline CDR1 and CDR2: SGHRS and YFSETQ.